A single TCR beta chain is shown here with its context. Enrolment of Seattle patients took place during active infection, and they were followed longitudinally. The sample originates from a study of blood T cell repertoires in COVID-19. Study-wide background: The United States, Italy and Spain were the sources of the acute and convalescent COVID-19 samples.

Authors' analysis steps: It was from reference gene primer amplification that nucleated cell counts were estimated. TCRdb's table, derived via immunoSEQ multiplex PCR, lists solely in-frame clones and lacks some. V, J and clone size are those of that table, while D and trimming were read from the DNA. The table lists over 150,000 clones, approximately 86% of them singletons. This CDR3 spans 15 amino acids. V lost 8 bases, J lost 5 bases, and 7 bases stayed unmatched. The germline gives CDR1 MNHEY, CDR2 SMNVEV (reference sequence). The chain joins TRBV27 to TRBJ1-6, with 9 bases lining up with TRBD1. The sequencing sample was made of peripheral blood. This TCR derives from a man between 60 and 70 years old with COVID-19, enrolled during active disease. CDR3 sequence (DNA): TGTGCCAGCCGGGGACAGGGACTTGATAATTCACCCCTCCACTTT. It is translated as CASRGQGLDNSPLHF.